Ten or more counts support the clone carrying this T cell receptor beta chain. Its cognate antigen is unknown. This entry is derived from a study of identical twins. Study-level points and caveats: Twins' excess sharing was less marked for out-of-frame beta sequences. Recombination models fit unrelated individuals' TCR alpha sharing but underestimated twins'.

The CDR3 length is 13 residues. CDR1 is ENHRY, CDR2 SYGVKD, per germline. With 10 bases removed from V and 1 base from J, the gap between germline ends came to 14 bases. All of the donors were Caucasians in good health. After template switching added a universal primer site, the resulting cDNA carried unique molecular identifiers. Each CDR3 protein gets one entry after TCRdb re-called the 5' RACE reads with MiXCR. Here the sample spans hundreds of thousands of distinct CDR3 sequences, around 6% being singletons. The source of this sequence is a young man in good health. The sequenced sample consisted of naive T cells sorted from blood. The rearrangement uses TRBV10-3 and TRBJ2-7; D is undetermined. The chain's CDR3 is CATAPRGSYEQYF. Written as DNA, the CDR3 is TGTGCCACGGCGCCTCGCGGTTCCTACGAGCAGTACTTC.